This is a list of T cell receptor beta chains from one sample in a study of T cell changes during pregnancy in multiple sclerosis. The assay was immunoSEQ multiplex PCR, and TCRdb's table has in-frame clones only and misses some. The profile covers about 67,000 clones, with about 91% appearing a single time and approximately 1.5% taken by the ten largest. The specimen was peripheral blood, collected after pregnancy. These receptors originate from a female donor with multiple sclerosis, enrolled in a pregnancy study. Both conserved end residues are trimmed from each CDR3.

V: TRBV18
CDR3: ASSPGTSGYEQY

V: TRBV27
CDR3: ASSDTMLGQPYEQY

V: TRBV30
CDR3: AWSVLREGTGELF

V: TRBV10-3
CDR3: AISSTGGGNEQF

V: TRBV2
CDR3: ASRVGLAYEQY

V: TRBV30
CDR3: AWSQWGTVTGGELF

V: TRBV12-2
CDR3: ASRFETGSSGTEAF

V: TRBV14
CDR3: ASSQTTGGNTIY

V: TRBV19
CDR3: ASSLRGTSGGDTQY

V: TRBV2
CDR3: ASRWPAYEQY

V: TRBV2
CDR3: ASSGTSGSADTQY

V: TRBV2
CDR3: ASSKGTSGPYEQY

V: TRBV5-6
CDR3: ASSQGRGYT

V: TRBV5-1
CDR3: ASSLGGGPYEQY

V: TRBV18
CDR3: ASSPTSGLGNEQF

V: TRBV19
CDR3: ASSPPSAATNEKLF

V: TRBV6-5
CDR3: ASSLTAGYYGYT

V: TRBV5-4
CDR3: ASSSEEGSKF

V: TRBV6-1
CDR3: AIDLPSYEQY

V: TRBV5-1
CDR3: ASSSPGLAGSGELF

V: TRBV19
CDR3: ASSIESHQPQH

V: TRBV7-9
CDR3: ASSRRTDEREKLF

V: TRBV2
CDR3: ASSPSSGANVLT

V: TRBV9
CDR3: ASSVGRDRVFDEQY

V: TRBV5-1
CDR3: ASSPPRNTGELF

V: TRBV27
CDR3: ASSLYGGRAPNEQF

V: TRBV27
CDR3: ASSLEHSGTQY

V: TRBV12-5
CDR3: ASGNRLAGGGYEQY

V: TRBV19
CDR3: ASSIDGEGEKLF

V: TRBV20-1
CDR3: SARRLGEQF

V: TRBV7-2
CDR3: ASSSYRGGEQF

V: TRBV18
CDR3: ASSLRGIYEQY

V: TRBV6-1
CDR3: ASSVGTGGYEQY

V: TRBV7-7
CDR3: ASSLGWTTNNEQF

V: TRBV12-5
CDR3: ASGFGVRVDTQY

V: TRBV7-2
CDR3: ASSLDRANNQPQH

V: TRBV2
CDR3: ASSTGEQY

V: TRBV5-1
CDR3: ASSPGLLSYNEQF

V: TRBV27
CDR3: ASSPRLGWAPSYEQY

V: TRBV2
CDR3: ASSEGPRVRGNQPQH

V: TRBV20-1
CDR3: SASADYEQY

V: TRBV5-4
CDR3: ASSYRQGEAF

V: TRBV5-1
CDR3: ASSKQGANTEAF

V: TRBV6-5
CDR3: ASNPGTGSYEQY

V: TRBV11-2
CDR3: ASSAGLAGDTQY

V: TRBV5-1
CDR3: ASSLYSGGSKQFPNQPQH

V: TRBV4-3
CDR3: ASSQDGAPKPYNEQF

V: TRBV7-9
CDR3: ASSLTGTGMNTEAF

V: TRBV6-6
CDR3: ASSYSRDSGFGEAF